The T cell receptor (beta chain) described here comes from a study of blood T cell repertoires in COVID-19. Turning to the study itself: Italy, Spain and the United States were the sources of the convalescent and acute COVID-19 samples. Nucleic acid was either cDNA or gDNA, and it came from T cells, B-cell-depleted T cells, or PBMCs.

The method was immunoSEQ multiplex PCR; TCRdb's version includes in-frame clones alone and lacks a portion of them. In the table there are approximately 330,000 clones, 87% of which are singletons. Seattle's enrolled individuals joined amid active infection and were then monitored longitudinally. Sequenced: peripheral blood. This clonotype originated in a man in his thirties or forties with COVID-19, enrolled during active disease.

The CDR3: CASSVGGTFVGELFF. DNA of the CDR3: TGTGCCAGCAGCGTTGGCGGGACCTTCGTCGGGGAGCTGTTTTTT. V and J are TRBV9 and TRBJ2-2, with a tentative D call TRBD2 (6 bases). Germline V CDR1 and CDR2: SGDLS, YYNGEE. Trimming stripped 2 bases from V and 7 bases from J, with 15 bases between. CDR3 length equals 15 residues.